The rows below give T cell receptor beta chains drawn from one sample of a study of OX40 agonist ivuxolimab in advanced cancers. TCRdb's copy holds only in-frame clones and misses some; the assay was immunoSEQ multiplex PCR. The repertoire holds some 85,000 clones, with approximately 91% as singletons. The material sequenced was CD4+ or CD8+ T cells sorted from blood, taken in a trial of the OX40 agonist ivuxolimab. These receptors were taken from an adult with an advanced solid tumor such as melanoma, head and neck, liver or kidney cancer. CDR3s include the opening cysteine and the closing phenylalanine or tryptophan. Fields, in order: J gene, V gene, clone size, D gene, CDR3 protein, CDR3 DNA. The D gene is left open where the match is weak. Size tells how often a clone was seen (once, few, many) or the class of an expanded clone, and some rows leave it out.

J gene: TRBJ2-5; V gene: TRBV5-8; clone size: .; D gene: TRBD2; CDR3 protein: CASSRGGTSGGEETQYF; CDR3 DNA: TGTGCCAGCAGCCGCGGCGGGACTAGCGGGGGGGAAGAGACCCAGTACTTC
J gene: TRBJ2-5; V gene: TRBV11-3; clone size: .; D gene: TRBD2; CDR3 protein: CASSPGTSLQETQYF; CDR3 DNA: TGTGCCAGCAGCCCCGGGACTAGTCTCCAAGAGACCCAGTACTTC
J gene: TRBJ1-5; V gene: TRBV9; clone size: .; D gene: TRBD1; CDR3 protein: CASSGGQGNNQPQHF; CDR3 DNA: TGTGCCAGCAGCGGGGGACAGGGTAACAATCAGCCCCAGCATTTT
J gene: TRBJ2-1; V gene: TRBV27; clone size: .; D gene: .; CDR3 protein: CASRGARQRYNEQFF; CDR3 DNA: TGTGCCAGCAGGGGGGCCCGGCAGAGGTACAATGAGCAGTTCTTC
J gene: TRBJ1-5; V gene: TRBV12-5; clone size: .; D gene: .; CDR3 protein: CASGLENTSPQHF; CDR3 DNA: TGTGCTAGTGGTTTGGAAAACACATCTCCCCAGCATTTT
J gene: TRBJ2-3; V gene: TRBV6-5; clone size: .; D gene: TRBD2; CDR3 protein: CASRASGGGGDTQYF; CDR3 DNA: TGTGCCAGCAGGGCAAGCGGGGGGGGAGGAGATACGCAGTATTTT
J gene: TRBJ2-6; V gene: TRBV11-3; clone size: .; D gene: TRBD1; CDR3 protein: CASSLGDRGGPGANVLTF; CDR3 DNA: TGTGCCAGCAGCTTAGGGGACAGGGGTGGCCCTGGGGCCAACGTCCTGACTTTC
J gene: TRBJ2-7; V gene: TRBV28; clone size: .; D gene: .; CDR3 protein: CASLRTAYYEQYF; CDR3 DNA: TGTGCCAGCCTCCGGACAGCCTATTACGAGCAGTACTTC
J gene: TRBJ2-3; V gene: TRBV5-6; clone size: .; D gene: TRBD2; CDR3 protein: CASSLLAGGTDTQYF; CDR3 DNA: TGTGCCAGCAGCTTGTTAGCGGGGGGAACAGATACGCAGTATTTT
J gene: TRBJ2-6; V gene: TRBV7-6; clone size: .; D gene: .; CDR3 protein: CASSSKVQGESGANVLTF; CDR3 DNA: TGTGCCAGCAGCTCGAAGGTACAGGGAGAGTCTGGGGCCAACGTCCTGACTTTC
J gene: TRBJ2-1; V gene: TRBV6-6; clone size: .; D gene: TRBD2; CDR3 protein: CASSPTSGSYNEQFF; CDR3 DNA: TGTGCCAGCAGCCCGACTAGCGGGAGCTACAATGAGCAGTTCTTC
J gene: TRBJ1-3; V gene: TRBV4-2; clone size: once; D gene: TRBD1; CDR3 protein: CASSPLGGSFSGNTIYF; CDR3 DNA: TGTGCCAGCAGCCCTTTAGGGGGCTCGTTCTCTGGAAACACCATATATTTT
J gene: TRBJ1-4; V gene: TRBV19; clone size: .; D gene: .; CDR3 protein: CATKGGNEKLFF; CDR3 DNA: TGTGCCACCAAGGGCGGAAATGAAAAACTGTTTTTT
J gene: TRBJ1-2; V gene: TRBV29-1; clone size: .; D gene: .; CDR3 protein: CSVGSGLGYTF; CDR3 DNA: TGCAGCGTTGGCTCGGGGCTCGGCTACACCTTC
J gene: TRBJ2-1; V gene: TRBV10-1; clone size: .; D gene: TRBD2; CDR3 protein: CASSEDARASGERVFYNEQFF; CDR3 DNA: TGCGCCAGCAGTGAGGACGCCCGGGCTAGCGGAGAGAGGGTCTTCTACAATGAGCAGTTCTTC
J gene: TRBJ2-1; V gene: TRBV6-5; clone size: .; D gene: .; CDR3 protein: CASTGTYNEQFF; CDR3 DNA: TGTGCCAGCACTGGGACCTACAATGAGCAGTTCTTC
J gene: TRBJ1-1; V gene: TRBV4-2; clone size: .; D gene: TRBD1; CDR3 protein: CASSQASDRAEAFF; CDR3 DNA: TGTGCCAGCAGCCAAGCCTCGGACAGGGCTGAAGCTTTCTTT
J gene: TRBJ1-2; V gene: TRBV30; clone size: .; D gene: .; CDR3 protein: CAWIGDPGGARGYTF; CDR3 DNA: TGTGCCTGGATCGGAGACCCCGGGGGGGCTCGGGGCTACACCTTC
J gene: TRBJ2-3; V gene: TRBV12-5; clone size: .; D gene: .; CDR3 protein: CASGPRQNTDTQYF; CDR3 DNA: TGTGCTAGTGGCCCTCGACAGAACACAGATACGCAGTATTTT
J gene: TRBJ2-7; V gene: TRBV5-6; clone size: .; D gene: .; CDR3 protein: CASRPGLLSSYEQYF; CDR3 DNA: TGTGCCAGCAGACCAGGACTCCTCAGCTCCTACGAGCAGTACTTC
J gene: TRBJ2-7; V gene: TRBV19; clone size: .; D gene: .; CDR3 protein: CASSLEGTGGPYEQYF; CDR3 DNA: TGTGCCAGTAGTTTAGAAGGGACTGGGGGACCCTACGAGCAGTACTTC
J gene: TRBJ2-7; V gene: TRBV11-3; clone size: .; D gene: TRBD2; CDR3 protein: CASSFASGGTYEQYF; CDR3 DNA: TGTGCCAGCAGCTTTGCTAGCGGGGGAACCTACGAGCAGTACTTC
J gene: TRBJ2-1; V gene: TRBV5-6; clone size: .; D gene: .; CDR3 protein: CASSFTGGPYNEQFF; CDR3 DNA: TGTGCCAGCAGCTTTACGGGGGGCCCCTACAATGAGCAGTTCTTC
J gene: TRBJ1-5; V gene: TRBV7-2; clone size: once; D gene: TRBD1; CDR3 protein: CASSLDRGRGQPQHF; CDR3 DNA: TGTGCCAGCAGCTTGGACAGGGGGCGCGGGCAGCCCCAGCATTTT
J gene: TRBJ1-4; V gene: TRBV7-9; clone size: .; D gene: .; CDR3 protein: CASSLGTNEKLFF; CDR3 DNA: TGTGCCAGCAGCTTAGGGACTAATGAAAAACTGTTTTTT
J gene: TRBJ1-2; V gene: TRBV30; clone size: .; D gene: .; CDR3 protein: CAILGGNYGYTF; CDR3 DNA: TGTGCCATCCTGGGTGGAAACTATGGCTACACCTTC
J gene: TRBJ2-1; V gene: TRBV18; clone size: .; D gene: .; CDR3 protein: CASSPQPGHGDEQFF; CDR3 DNA: TGTGCCAGCTCACCGCAGCCGGGACATGGGGATGAGCAGTTCTTC
J gene: TRBJ1-2; V gene: TRBV4-1; clone size: once; D gene: .; CDR3 protein: CASSQIAPYGYTF; CDR3 DNA: TGCGCCAGCAGCCAAATCGCGCCCTATGGCTACACCTTC
J gene: TRBJ2-4; V gene: TRBV7-9; clone size: .; D gene: .; CDR3 protein: CASSGGNIQYF; CDR3 DNA: TGTGCCAGCAGCGGAGGAAACATTCAGTACTTC
J gene: TRBJ2-4; V gene: TRBV11-1; clone size: .; D gene: .; CDR3 protein: CASSSSRAKNIQYF; CDR3 DNA: TGTGCCAGCAGCTCGAGTAGGGCCAAAAACATTCAGTACTTC
J gene: TRBJ1-6; V gene: TRBV6-5; clone size: .; D gene: .; CDR3 protein: CASSYSSQGRSPLHF; CDR3 DNA: TGTGCCAGCAGTTACTCGAGTCAGGGGCGATCACCCCTCCACTTT
J gene: TRBJ2-4; V gene: TRBV10-3; clone size: .; D gene: TRBD1; CDR3 protein: CAISPDRENIQYF; CDR3 DNA: TGTGCCATCAGTCCGGACAGGGAAAACATTCAGTACTTC
J gene: TRBJ1-1; V gene: TRBV7-9; clone size: .; D gene: .; CDR3 protein: CTSSLELTRTPAEAFF; CDR3 DNA: TGTACCAGCAGCTTAGAACTGACCCGTACCCCTGCTGAAGCTTTCTTT
J gene: TRBJ2-1; V gene: TRBV6-5; clone size: .; D gene: TRBD2; CDR3 protein: CASTHRLAGHNEQFF; CDR3 DNA: TGTGCCAGCACCCACAGGCTAGCGGGGCACAATGAGCAGTTCTTC
J gene: TRBJ1-1; V gene: TRBV19; clone size: .; D gene: .; CDR3 protein: CASRREGGRRGTEAFF; CDR3 DNA: TGTGCCAGTAGAAGGGAGGGGGGACGACGCGGGACTGAAGCTTTCTTT
J gene: TRBJ1-4; V gene: TRBV7-6; clone size: .; D gene: .; CDR3 protein: CASSLRGSNEKLFF; CDR3 DNA: TGTGCCAGCAGCTTAAGGGGATCTAATGAAAAACTGTTTTTT
J gene: TRBJ1-2; V gene: TRBV14; clone size: many; D gene: .; CDR3 protein: CASSQEIAGFGYTF; CDR3 DNA: TGTGCCAGCAGCCAAGAGATCGCAGGATTTGGCTACACCTTC
J gene: TRBJ1-2; V gene: TRBV19; clone size: .; D gene: .; CDR3 protein: CASSGQRINYGYTF; CDR3 DNA: TGTGCCAGTAGCGGACAGAGGATAAACTATGGCTACACCTTC
J gene: TRBJ2-1; V gene: TRBV5-4; clone size: once; D gene: .; CDR3 protein: CASSLRFRQGNEQFF; CDR3 DNA: TGTGCCAGCAGCTTGCGGTTTCGGCAGGGCAATGAGCAGTTCTTC
J gene: TRBJ1-1; V gene: TRBV6-5; clone size: .; D gene: .; CDR3 protein: CASKGYRGDTEAFF; CDR3 DNA: TGTGCCAGCAAAGGGTATAGGGGGGACACTGAAGCTTTCTTT
J gene: TRBJ1-6; V gene: TRBV27; clone size: .; D gene: TRBD1; CDR3 protein: CASSWDRNNSPLHF; CDR3 DNA: TGTGCCAGCAGTTGGGACAGAAATAATTCACCCCTCCACTTT